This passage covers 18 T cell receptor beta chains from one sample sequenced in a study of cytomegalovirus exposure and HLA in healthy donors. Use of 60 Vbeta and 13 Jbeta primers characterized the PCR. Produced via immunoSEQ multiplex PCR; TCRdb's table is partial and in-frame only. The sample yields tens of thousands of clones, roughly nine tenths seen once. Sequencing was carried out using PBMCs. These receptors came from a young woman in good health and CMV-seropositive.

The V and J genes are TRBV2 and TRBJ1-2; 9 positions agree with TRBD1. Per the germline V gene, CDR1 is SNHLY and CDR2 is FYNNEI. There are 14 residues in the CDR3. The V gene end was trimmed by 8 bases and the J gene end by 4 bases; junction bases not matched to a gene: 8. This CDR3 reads CASCRDRDSYGYTF. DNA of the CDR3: TGTGCCAGCTGCCGGGACAGGGATAGCTATGGCTACACCTTC.

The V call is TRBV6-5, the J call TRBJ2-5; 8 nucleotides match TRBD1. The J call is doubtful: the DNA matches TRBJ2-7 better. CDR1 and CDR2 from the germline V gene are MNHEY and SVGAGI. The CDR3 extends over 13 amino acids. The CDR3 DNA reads TGTGCCAGCAACAGACAGGGGAGCTACGAGCAGTACTTC. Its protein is CASNRQGSYEQYF.

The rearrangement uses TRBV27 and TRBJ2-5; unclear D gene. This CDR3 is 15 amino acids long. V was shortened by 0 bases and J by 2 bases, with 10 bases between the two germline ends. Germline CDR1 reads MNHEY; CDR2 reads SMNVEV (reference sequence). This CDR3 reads CASSLSRLGQETQYF. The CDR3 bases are TGTGCCAGCAGTTTATCTAGACTCGGACAAGAGACCCAGTACTTC.

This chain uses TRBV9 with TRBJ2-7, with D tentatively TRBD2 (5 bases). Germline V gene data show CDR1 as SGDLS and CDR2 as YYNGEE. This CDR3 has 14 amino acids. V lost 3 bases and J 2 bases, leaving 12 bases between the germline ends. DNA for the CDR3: TGTGCCAGCAGCGCTGGAGGTTCCCCCTACGAGCAGTACTTC. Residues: CASSAGGSPYEQYF. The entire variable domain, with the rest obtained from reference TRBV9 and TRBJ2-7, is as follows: DSGVTQTPKHLITATGQRVTLRCSPRSGDLSVYWYQQSLDQGLQFLIQYYNGEERAKGNILERFSAQQFPDLHSELNLSSLELGDSALYFCASSAGGSPYEQYFGPGTRLTVT.

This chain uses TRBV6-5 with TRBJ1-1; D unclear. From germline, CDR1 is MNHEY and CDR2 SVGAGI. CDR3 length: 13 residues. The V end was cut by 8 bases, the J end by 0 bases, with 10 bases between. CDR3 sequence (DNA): TGTGCCAGCTCATACAGCCTGAACACTGAAGCTTTCTTT. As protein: CASSYSLNTEAFF.

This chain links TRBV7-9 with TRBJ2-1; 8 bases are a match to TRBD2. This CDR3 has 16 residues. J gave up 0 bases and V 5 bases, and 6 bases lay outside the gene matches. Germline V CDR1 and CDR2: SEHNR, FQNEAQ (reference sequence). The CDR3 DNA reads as TGTGCCAGCAGCGCCGGTAGCGGGATCTCCTACAATGAGCAGTTCTTC. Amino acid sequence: CASSAGSGISYNEQFF.

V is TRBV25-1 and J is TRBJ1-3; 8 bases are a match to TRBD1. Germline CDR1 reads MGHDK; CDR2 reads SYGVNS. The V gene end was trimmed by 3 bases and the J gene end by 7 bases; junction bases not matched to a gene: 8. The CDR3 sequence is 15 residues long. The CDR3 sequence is CASSDLRTGTNTIYF. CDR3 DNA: TGTGCCAGCAGTGACCTCCGGACAGGGACGAACACCATATATTTT.

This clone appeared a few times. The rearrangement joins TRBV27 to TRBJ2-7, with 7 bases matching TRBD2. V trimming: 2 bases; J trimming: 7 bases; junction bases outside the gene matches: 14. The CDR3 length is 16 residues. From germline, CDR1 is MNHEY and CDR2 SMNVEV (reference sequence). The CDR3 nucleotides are TGTGCCAGCAGTTTAGGGGGAGGCGGGAGTATGAGGGAGCAGTACTTC. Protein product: CASSLGGGGSMREQYF.

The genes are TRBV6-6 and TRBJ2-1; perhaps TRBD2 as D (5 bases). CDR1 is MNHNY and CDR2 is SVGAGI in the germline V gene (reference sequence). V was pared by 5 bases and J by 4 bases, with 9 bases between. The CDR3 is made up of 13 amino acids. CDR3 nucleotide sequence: TGTGCCAGCAGTCCCCGAGGGTACAATGAGCAGTTCTTC. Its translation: CASSPRGYNEQFF.

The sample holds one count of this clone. The chain's CDR3 is CASSPKLSGRASYEQYF. The CDR3 DNA is TGTGCCAGCTCACCCAAACTTAGCGGGAGGGCCTCCTACGAGCAGTACTTC. The rearrangement uses TRBV18 and TRBJ2-5; TRBD2 matches at 11 bases. The end of the DNA is better explained by TRBJ2-7, so the J call may be wrong. CDR1 and CDR2 from the germline V gene are KGHSH and LQKENI. The CDR3 spans 17 residues.

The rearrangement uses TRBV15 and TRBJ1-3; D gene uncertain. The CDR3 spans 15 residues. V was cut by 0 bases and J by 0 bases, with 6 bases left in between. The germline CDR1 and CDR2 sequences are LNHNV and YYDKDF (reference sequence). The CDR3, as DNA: TGTGCCACCAGCAGAGATCCGGGCTCTGGAAACACCATATATTTT. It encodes CATSRDPGSGNTIYF. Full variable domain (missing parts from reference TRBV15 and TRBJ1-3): DAMVIQNPRYQVTQFGKPVTLSCSQTLNHNVMYWYQQKSSQAPKLLFHYYDKDFNNEADTPDNFQSRRPNTSFCFLDIRSPGLGDTAMYLCATSRDPGSGNTIYFGEGSWLTVV.

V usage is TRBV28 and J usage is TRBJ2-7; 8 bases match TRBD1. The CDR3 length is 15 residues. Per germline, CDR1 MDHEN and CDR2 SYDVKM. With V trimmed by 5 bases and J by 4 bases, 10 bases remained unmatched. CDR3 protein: CASSLAYRGRYEQYF. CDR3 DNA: TGTGCCAGCAGTCTCGCCTACAGGGGGAGGTACGAGCAGTACTTC.

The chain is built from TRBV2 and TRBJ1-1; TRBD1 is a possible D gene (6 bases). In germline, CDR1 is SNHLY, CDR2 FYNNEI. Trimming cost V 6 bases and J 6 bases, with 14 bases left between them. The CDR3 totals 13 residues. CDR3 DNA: TGTGCCAGCAGGGACATGGACAGCGCTGAAGCTTTCTTT. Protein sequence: CASRDMDSAEAFF.

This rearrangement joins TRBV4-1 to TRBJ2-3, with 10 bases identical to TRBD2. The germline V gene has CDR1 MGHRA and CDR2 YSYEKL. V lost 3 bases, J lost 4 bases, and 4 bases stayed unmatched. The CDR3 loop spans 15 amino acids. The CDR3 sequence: CASSQGSGRSDTQYF. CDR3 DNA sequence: TGCGCCAGCAGCCAGGGTAGCGGGAGGTCAGATACGCAGTATTTT.

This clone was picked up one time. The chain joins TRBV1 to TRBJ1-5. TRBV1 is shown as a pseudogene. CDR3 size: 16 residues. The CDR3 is CTSSQDRAGGHQPQHF. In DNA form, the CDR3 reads TGCACCAGCAGCCAAGATCGGGCGGGTGGGCATCAGCCCCAGCATTTT.

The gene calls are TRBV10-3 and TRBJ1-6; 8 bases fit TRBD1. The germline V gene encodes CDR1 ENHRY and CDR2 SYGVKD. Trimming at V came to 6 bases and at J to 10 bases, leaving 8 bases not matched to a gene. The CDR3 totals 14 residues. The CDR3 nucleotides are TGTGCCATCAGCTCAGGGGGCTCAGGATCACCCCTCCACTTT. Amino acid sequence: CAISSGGSGSPLHF.

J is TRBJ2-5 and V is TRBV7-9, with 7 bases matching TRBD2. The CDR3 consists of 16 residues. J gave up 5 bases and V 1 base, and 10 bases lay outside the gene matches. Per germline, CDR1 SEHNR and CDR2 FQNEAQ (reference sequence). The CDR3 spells CASSLGGSHRRETQYF. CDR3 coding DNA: TGTGCCAGCAGCTTAGGCGGGAGCCATAGACGGGAGACCCAGTACTTC.

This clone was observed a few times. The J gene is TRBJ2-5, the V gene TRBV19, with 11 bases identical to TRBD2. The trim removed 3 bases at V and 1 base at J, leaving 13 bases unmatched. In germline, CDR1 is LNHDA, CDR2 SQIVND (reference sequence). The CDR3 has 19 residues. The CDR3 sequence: CASSIRGGWTSGPQETQYF. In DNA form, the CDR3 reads TGTGCCAGTAGTATCCGTGGGGGTTGGACTAGCGGGCCCCAAGAGACCCAGTACTTC.